The rows below give T cell receptor beta chains drawn from one sample of a study of T cells in Graves' hyperthyroidism and ophthalmopathy. In TCRdb, the multiplex PCR reads were re-called with MiXCR into one record per CDR3 protein. There are more than 450,000 distinct CDR3 sequences in the sample; 13% to 15% occur only once, and roughly 13% lies in the top ten. Material: blood. The receptors derive from a woman aged 40-49 years with Graves' hyperthyroidism. CDR3s include the opening cysteine and the closing phenylalanine or tryptophan. Each record gives: clone size, D gene, J gene, V gene, CDR3 protein, CDR3 DNA. A D gene is named only where the DNA matches it firmly. Not every row has a clone size; where given, it reads once, few, many or a size class.

size: many
D: TRBD1
J: TRBJ2-5
V: TRBV6-1
CDR3: CASSWDSLEETQYF
DNA: TGTGCCAGCAGTTGGGACAGCCTCGAAGAGACCCAGTACTTC

size: few
D: -
J: TRBJ2-2
V: TRBV5-1
CDR3: CTSSLELFGAGGELFF
DNA: TGCACCAGCAGCTTGGAGCTTTTTGGGGCCGGCGGGGAGCTGTTTTTT

size: many
D: TRBD1
J: TRBJ2-7
V: TRBV20-1
CDR3: CSASGTGVYEQYF
DNA: TGCAGTGCTAGCGGGACAGGGGTCTACGAGCAGTACTTC

size: many
D: -
J: TRBJ2-5
V: TRBV5-6
CDR3: CASSFPQSETQYF
DNA: TGTGCCAGCAGCTTTCCCCAATCAGAGACCCAGTACTTC

size: many
D: -
J: TRBJ1-1
V: TRBV29-1
CDR3: CSVDQGTDTEAFF
DNA: TGCAGCGTTGATCAGGGGACGGACACTGAAGCTTTCTTT

size: many
D: TRBD1
J: TRBJ1-2
V: TRBV2
CDR3: CASSATGGSGYTF
DNA: TGTGCCAGCAGTGCGACAGGGGGAAGTGGCTACACCTTC

size: many
D: TRBD2
J: TRBJ2-5
V: TRBV2
CDR3: CASSEASTSGNNRETQYF
DNA: TGTGCCAGCAGTGAAGCTTCGACTAGCGGTAATAATCGAGAGACCCAGTACTTC

size: -
D: -
J: TRBJ2-3
V: TRBV19
CDR3: CASGWGNTDTQYF
DNA: TGTGCCAGTGGTTGGGGGAACACAGATACGCAGTATTTT

size: -
D: -
J: TRBJ2-3
V: TRBV27
CDR3: CASSLWAGSTDTQYF
DNA: TGTGCCAGCAGTTTATGGGCAGGGAGCACAGATACGCAGTATTTT

size: many
D: -
J: TRBJ2-3
V: TRBV20-1
CDR3: CSASPANVAQYF
DNA: TGCAGTGCTAGTCCGGCGAACGTAGCGCAGTATTTT

size: few
D: TRBD2
J: TRBJ2-2
V: TRBV4-1
CDR3: CASSQDSGSGGLNTGELFF
DNA: TGCGCCAGCAGCCAAGATTCGGGTAGCGGGGGGTTGAACACCGGGGAGCTGTTTTTT

size: -
D: TRBD2
J: TRBJ2-7
V: TRBV6-2/TRBV6-3
CDR3: CASSSSLAGRSYEQYF
DNA: TGTGCCAGCAGTTCCTCGTTAGCGGGTCGTTCCTACGAGCAGTACTTC

size: few
D: TRBD2
J: TRBJ2-1
V: TRBV9
CDR3: CASSVVWGGNEQFF
DNA: TGTGCCAGCAGCGTAGTGTGGGGGGGGAATGAGCAGTTCTTC

size: many
D: TRBD2
J: TRBJ2-3
V: TRBV20-1
CDR3: CSARSSGRGVPPDTQYF
DNA: TGCAGTGCTAGATCTAGCGGGAGAGGGGTCCCACCAGATACGCAGTATTTT

size: many
D: -
J: TRBJ2-3
V: TRBV7-8
CDR3: CASSLAGISDTQYF
DNA: TGTGCCAGCAGCTTAGCCGGGATCTCAGATACGCAGTATTTT

size: many
D: TRBD1
J: TRBJ1-1
V: TRBV7-2
CDR3: CASSLPGTEHNTEAFF
DNA: TGTGCCAGCAGCTTACCCGGGACAGAGCATAACACTGAAGCTTTCTTT

size: many
D: TRBD1
J: TRBJ2-7
V: TRBV7-9
CDR3: CASSLEGQGQGYEQYF
DNA: TGTGCCAGCAGCTTAGAGGGACAGGGGCAAGGCTACGAGCAGTACTTC

size: few
D: -
J: TRBJ2-2
V: TRBV2
CDR3: CASSGYTGELVF
DNA: TGTGCCAGCTCGGGGTACACCGGGGAGCTGGTTTTT

size: many
D: -
J: TRBJ2-7
V: TRBV7-8
CDR3: CASSLFIRREQYF
DNA: TGTGCCAGCAGCTTATTTATTAGGCGCGAGCAGTACTTC

size: few
D: TRBD2
J: TRBJ2-3
V: TRBV10-3
CDR3: CAISEFPQRESTDTQYF
DNA: TGTGCCATCAGTGAGTTCCCTCAGCGGGAGAGCACAGATACGCAGTATTTT

size: -
D: TRBD2
J: TRBJ2-1
V: TRBV7-9
CDR3: CASSLQGTSGIRLGNEQFF
DNA: TGTGCCAGCAGCTTACAGGGGACTAGCGGGATCCGACTGGGGAATGAGCAGTTCTTC